This passage covers 27 T cell receptor beta chains from one sample sequenced in a study of OX40 agonist ivuxolimab in advanced cancers. Here immunoSEQ multiplex PCR was the method, and the copy in TCRdb shows in-frame clones only, minus some. This sample carries about 25,000 clones, 60% to 85% of them seen once, and the ten largest clones take more than 10%. The sequences come from CD4+ or CD8+ T cells sorted from blood, collected in a trial of the OX40 agonist ivuxolimab. These receptors came from an adult with an advanced solid tumor such as melanoma, head and neck, liver or kidney cancer.

The chain is built from TRBV2 and TRBJ2-2; 9 bases agree with TRBD1. V lost 5 bases and J lost 5; bases outside the gene matches: 6. CDR3 length equals 15 residues. Looked up from germline, CDR1 is SNHLY and CDR2 is FYNNEI. The CDR3, as DNA: TGTGCCAGCAGTTCACAGGGGGCTTGGACCGGGGAGCTGTTTTTT. As protein: CASSSQGAWTGELFF.

The V gene is TRBV30, the J gene TRBJ1-2, with TRBD1 matching 7 bases. CDR3 length equals 14 residues. From germline, CDR1 is GTSNPN and CDR2 SVGIG (reference sequence). V shed 2 bases and J 4 bases; nucleotides not matched to a gene: 7. CDR3 bases: TGTGCCTGGAGTACCCCAGGGGGGTTCTATGGCTACACCTTC. It translates to CAWSTPGGFYGYTF.

The chain is built from TRBV9 and TRBJ1-1; D is ambiguous. Germline CDR1 SGDLS, CDR2 YYNGEE. The CDR3 totals 13 residues. V was pared by 0 bases and J by 2 bases, with 5 bases between. The CDR3 sequence: CASSVGPNTEAFF. As DNA, the CDR3 is TGTGCCAGCAGCGTAGGTCCTAACACTGAAGCTTTCTTT.

The V and J genes are TRBV28 and TRBJ1-1; the D gene is possibly TRBD1 (5 bases). The V end lost 3 bases, the J end lost 13 bases, and 12 bases lay between the germline ends. This CDR3 is 11 amino acids long. The germline gives CDR1 MDHEN, CDR2 SYDVKM. The CDR3 here is CASSFEGKVFF. The CDR3, as DNA: TGTGCCAGCAGTTTTGAGGGGAAGGTTTTCTTT.

V is TRBV5-1 and J is TRBJ2-4, with a possible D match to TRBD2 (5 bases). V was clipped by 4 bases and J by 1 base, with 18 bases between them. The CDR3 runs 17 residues. Germline V CDR1 and CDR2: SGHRS, YFSETQ. The CDR3 region is CASSEGGWGLAKNIQYF. The CDR3 DNA is TGCGCCAGCAGCGAGGGCGGGTGGGGTCTGGCCAAAAACATTCAGTACTTC. The whole variable domain, remainder taken from reference TRBV5-1 and TRBJ2-4, is KAGVTQTPRYLIKTRGQQVTLSCSPISGHRSVSWYQQTPGQGLQFLFEYFSETQRNKGNFPGRFSGRQFSNSRSEMNVSTLELGDSALYLCASSEGGWGLAKNIQYFGAGTRLSVL.

About this clone: Other nucleotide sequences from this sample produce the same CDR3. The rearrangement links TRBV6-4 to TRBJ2-3, with TRBD2 identical over 8 bases. CDR3 length equals 15 residues. Trimming took 0 bases from V and 1 from J; bases not matched to a gene: 0. The germline gives CDR1 MRHNA, CDR2 SNTAGT. Here the CDR3 DNA reads TGTGCCAGCAGTGACTCTAGCGGGGGCACAGATACGCAGTATTTT. Protein: CASSDSSGGTDTQYF.

V and J are TRBV6-5 and TRBJ1-1, with a tentative D call TRBD1 (5 bases). Germline V gene data show CDR1 as MNHEY and CDR2 as SVGAGI. This CDR3 contains 16 residues. Trimming took off 4 bases at V and 0 bases at J, with 15 bases between the two ends. As DNA, the CDR3 is TGTGCCAGCAGTTTGTCGGTGGGGGTTATGAACACTGAAGCTTTCTTT. Its translation is CASSLSVGVMNTEAFF.

Within the sample, this clone is large. The chain links TRBV29-1 to TRBJ2-1; 12 nucleotides agree with TRBD1. With 3 bases clipped from V and 9 bases from J, the junction kept 6 bases outside the gene matches. Per germline, CDR1 SQVTM and CDR2 ANQGSEA. This CDR3 spans 14 amino acids. The CDR3 loop reads CSVDSGTGGLEQFF. CDR3 DNA: TGCAGCGTTGATAGCGGGACAGGGGGCCTTGAGCAGTTCTTC.

The gene calls are TRBV30 and TRBJ2-5, with D possibly matching TRBD2 (7 bases). V was pared by 0 bases and J by 3 bases, with 11 bases between. Germline CDR1 GTSNPN, CDR2 SVGIG (reference sequence). The CDR3 sequence is 14 residues long. The CDR3 loop reads CAWSVGGGEETQYF. Here the CDR3 DNA reads TGTGCCTGGAGTGTGGGGGGGGGCGAAGAGACCCAGTACTTC.

The genes are TRBV29-1 and TRBJ1-2; TRBD1 aligns across 7 bases. V was clipped by 2 bases and J by 4 bases; unmatched bases: 4. The CDR3 is made up of 13 amino acids. Per germline, CDR1 SQVTM and CDR2 ANQGSEA. The DNA of the CDR3 is TGCAGCGTTGAAAGGGGGCAGTTCTATGGCTACACCTTC. This encodes CSVERGQFYGYTF.

The chain links TRBV5-1 to TRBJ2-3; D is perhaps TRBD1 (6 bases). With 0 bases removed from V and 1 base from J, the gap between germline ends came to 12 bases. Germline V lookup: CDR1 SGHRS, CDR2 YFSETQ. The CDR3 is 16 amino acids. The CDR3 region has the DNA TGCGCCAGCAGCTTGGGTGGCCCAGGGGGCACAGATACGCAGTATTTT. The encoded protein is CASSLGGPGGTDTQYF.

The sample holds one count of this clone. The chain joins TRBV6-6 to TRBJ1-1, with 8 bases lining up with TRBD1. V gave up 6 bases and J gave up 1 base; unmatched junction bases: 1. This CDR3 is built from 13 residues. The germline CDR1 and CDR2 sequences are MNHNY and SVGAGI (reference sequence). CDR3 bases: TGTGCCAGCAGACAGGGGGGGAACACTGAAGCTTTCTTT. This translates into CASRQGGNTEAFF.

This chain connects TRBV29-1 to TRBJ2-2; 10 bases match TRBD1. With 5 bases clipped from V and 5 bases from J, the junction kept 8 bases outside the gene matches. CDR1 is SQVTM and CDR2 is ANQGSEA in the germline V gene. The CDR3 has 15 residues. The CDR3 here is CSVYTGTGETGELFF. CDR3 coding DNA: TGCAGCGTTTATACCGGGACAGGGGAGACCGGGGAGCTGTTTTTT.

The chain carries TRBV6-5 and TRBJ2-7; D might be TRBD1 (5 bases). Per the germline V gene, CDR1 is MNHEY and CDR2 is SVGAGI. The CDR3 is 13 amino acids. The V and J ends lost 0 bases and 9 bases respectively, with 12 bases between them. This chain's CDR3 is CASSYSAGWGQYF. The CDR3, as DNA: TGTGCCAGCAGTTACTCTGCAGGGTGGGGGCAGTACTTC.

The J gene is TRBJ2-2, the V gene TRBV11-2, with TRBD1 as a possible D gene (5 bases). CDR3 size: 16 residues. Looked up from germline, CDR1 is SGHAT and CDR2 is FQNNGV. The V gene lost 1 base and the J gene lost 4 bases, with 13 bases spanning the gap. The CDR3 is CASSLGGRVGTGELFF. The CDR3 bases are TGTGCCAGCAGCTTAGGGGGCAGGGTGGGCACCGGGGAGCTGTTTTTT.

This rearrangement joins TRBV18 to TRBJ2-7, with 8 bases identical to TRBD1. CDR3 length: 13 residues. CDR1 is KGHSH and CDR2 is LQKENI in the germline V gene. Trimming cost V 2 bases and J 6 bases; bases outside gene matches: 3. The CDR3 DNA reads TGTGCCAGCTCACCAACGACAGGGGCCGAGCAGTACTTC. It is translated as CASSPTTGAEQYF.

The chain has TRBV5-1 and TRBJ2-1; D not certain. The V gene lost 5 bases and the J gene lost 6 bases, with 9 bases spanning the gap. This CDR3 spans 12 amino acids. Germline V gene sequence: CDR1 SGHRS, CDR2 YFSETQ. The chain's CDR3 is CASRISPNEQFF. In DNA form, the CDR3 reads TGCGCCAGCAGGATCTCCCCCAATGAGCAGTTCTTC.

The J gene is TRBJ1-2, the V gene TRBV6-5; TRBD1 is a possible D gene (5 bases). Trimming shortened V by 2 bases and J by 6 bases, and 13 bases separated the two germline ends. Germline values: CDR1 MNHEY, CDR2 SVGAGI. The CDR3 covers 14 residues. Here the CDR3 DNA reads TGTGCCAGCAGTTACGCTGGATCCAGGGATGGCTACACCTTC. It is translated as CASSYAGSRDGYTF.

This chain connects TRBV28 to TRBJ2-5; D is perhaps TRBD1 or TRBD2 (5 bases each). The CDR3 spans 17 residues. Germline V CDR1 and CDR2: MDHEN, SYDVKM. Between the trimmed V and J ends, which lost 5 bases and 0 bases, there was a span of 19 bases. As DNA, the CDR3 is TGTGCCAGCAGTCCCCCCCCGGGACGGAGGTACCAAGAGACCCAGTACTTC. Amino acid sequence: CASSPPPGRRYQETQYF.

The J gene is TRBJ2-3, the V gene TRBV7-3; TRBD2 agrees at 11 bases. The germline CDR1 and CDR2 sequences are SGHTA and FQGTGA. V shed 5 bases, J shed 3 bases, and the junction held 10 bases outside the gene matches. The CDR3 has 17 residues. CDR3 residues: CASSLISGGAGTDTQYF. As DNA, the CDR3 is TGTGCCAGCAGCCTGATTAGCGGGGGGGCCGGTACAGATACGCAGTATTTT.

The chain links TRBV27 to TRBJ2-7, with D unclear. V was trimmed by 6 bases and J by 0 bases, leaving 9 bases between them. The CDR3 has 13 amino acids. The V gene's germline CDR1 is MNHEY and CDR2 SMNVEV (reference sequence). The CDR3 nucleotides are TGTGCCAGCAGCCTACTAAACTCCTACGAGCAGTACTTC. Amino acids: CASSLLNSYEQYF.

The V gene is TRBV4-1, the J gene TRBJ1-5, with D hard to call. The CDR3 spans 20 residues. V lost 1 base and J lost 0, with 22 bases in between. The germline CDR1 and CDR2 sequences are MGHRA and YSYEKL. The CDR3: CASSQVNLRGPIYSNQPQHF. CDR3 DNA: TGCGCCAGCAGCCAAGTTAATTTGCGTGGACCAATTTATAGCAATCAGCCCCAGCATTTT.

DNA of the CDR3: TGTGCCAGCAGTCAACGGACAGGGAAGAACACTGAAGCTTTCTTT. Its translation: CASSQRTGKNTEAFF. The genes are TRBV11-2 and TRBJ1-1, with 8 bases that match TRBD1. Germline assignment: CDR1 SGHAT and CDR2 FQNNGV. The CDR3 has 15 amino acids. Trimming took 6 bases from V and 1 from J; bases not matched to a gene: 7. The full variable domain, in which reference TRBV11-2 and TRBJ1-1 provide the parts outside the CDR3, is EAGVAQSPRYKIIEKRQSVAFWCNPISGHATLYWYQQILGQGPKLLIQFQNNGVVDDSQLPKDRFSAERLKGVDSTLKIQPAKLEDSAVYLCASSQRTGKNTEAFFGQGTRLTVV.

V is TRBV30 and J is TRBJ1-6, with 9 bases that match TRBD1. In germline, CDR1 is GTSNPN, CDR2 SVGIG (reference sequence). Trimming cost V 1 base and J 9 bases; bases outside gene matches: 7. The CDR3 consists of 15 residues. The CDR3 DNA follows: TGTGCCTGGAGTGCGGGGACAGGGAATAGTTCACCCCTCCACTTT. Its protein is CAWSAGTGNSSPLHF.

This clone was seen more than once but under ten times. The gene calls are TRBV5-1 and TRBJ2-7; 9 bases are shared with TRBD1. Germline V CDR1 and CDR2: SGHRS, YFSETQ. This CDR3 contains 13 residues. V shed 7 bases and J 2 bases; nucleotides not matched to a gene: 4. The CDR3 DNA sequence: TGCGCCAGCCGAGGGACAGGGACCTACGAGCAGTACTTC. Translating gives CASRGTGTYEQYF.

The genes are TRBV5-1 and TRBJ1-1, with 9 bases lining up with TRBD1. Germline trimming cut 1 base from V and 6 bases from J; bases unmatched to any gene: 7. In germline, CDR1 is SGHRS, CDR2 YFSETQ. The CDR3 spans 15 residues. In DNA, the CDR3 is TGCGCCAGCAGCTTGCGGAGACAGGGGGTCTCTGAAGCTTTCTTT. Translated: CASSLRRQGVSEAFF.

This rearrangement joins TRBV7-9 to TRBJ2-7; possibly TRBD2 for D (7 bases). V lost 4 bases to trimming and J lost 6 bases, with 13 bases between them. Germline V gene sequence: CDR1 SEHNR, CDR2 FQNEAQ (reference sequence). The CDR3 covers 13 residues. The CDR3 bases are TGTGCCAGCAGCTCCCAGGCGGGGGCCGAGCAGTACTTC. Encoded protein: CASSSQAGAEQYF.